This entry lists 14 T cell receptor beta chains sequenced from one sample in a study of T cell repertoires in cytomegalovirus infection. TCRdb reprocessed the reads via MiXCR and lists one record per CDR3 protein. This sample has about 920,000 distinct CDR3 sequences, with about a third found just once. Their antigens remain unidentified. This specimen was cultured CD8+ T cells from PBMCs, taken from culture after CMV antigen stimulation. Source of these receptors: a human donor in good health (CMV status not recorded). Some clones in this sample may be carry-over from other donors' samples.

This chain connects TRBV5-1 to TRBJ2-4; D is unclear. CDR1 and CDR2 (germline): SGHRS, YFSETQ. This CDR3 comprises 16 residues. V lost 4 bases, J lost 0 bases, and 14 bases lay in between. For the CDR3, the DNA is TGCGCCAGCAGCAGTACAGTGACCTCAGCCAAAAACATTCAGTACTTC. This encodes CASSSTVTSAKNIQYF.

This clonotype was detected only a few times. The rearrangement joins TRBV5-1 to TRBJ1-1; D might be TRBD1 (6 bases). Germline CDR1 reads SGHRS; CDR2 reads YFSETQ. Trimming took 2 bases from V and 6 from J, leaving 11 bases between them. The CDR3 is 13 residues long. CDR3 DNA sequence: TGCGCCAGCAGCTTTCCCGGGACACCTGAAGCTTTCTTT. Encoded protein: CASSFPGTPEAFF.

V and J are TRBV27 and TRBJ1-6; TRBD1 matches 11 bases. The CDR3 sequence is 16 residues long. V shed 8 bases and J 11 bases; nucleotides not matched to a gene: 14. Germline loops: CDR1 MNHEY, CDR2 SMNVEV (reference sequence). The CDR3 DNA follows: TGTGCCAGCTCCAGAGGGACAGGGGGGCGGGGGGCACCCCTCCACTTT. Its translation is CASSRGTGGRGAPLHF.

This clonotype was seen ten or more times. The V gene is TRBV7-8, the J gene TRBJ2-1; TRBD1 aligns across 10 bases. The V and J ends lost 5 bases and 2 bases, in that order; junction bases with no gene match: 18. The CDR3 is 20 residues long. Germline-derived CDR1 and CDR2 are SGHVS and FQNEAQ. Written as DNA, the CDR3 is TGTGCCAGCAGCCTAGAACCGGGACAGGGGACGGCTACTCCCTACAATGAGCAGTTCTTC. Its protein product is CASSLEPGQGTATPYNEQFF. Using reference TRBV7-8 and TRBJ2-1 for the parts outside the CDR3, the full variable domain is GAGVSQSPRYKVAKRGQDVALRCDPISGHVSLFWYQQALGQGPEFLTYFQNEAQLDKSGLPSDRFFAERPEGSVSTLKIQRTQQEDSAVYLCASSLEPGQGTATPYNEQFFGPGTRLTVL.

This clonotype occurred many times. V usage is TRBV28 and J usage is TRBJ1-2; 7 bases fit TRBD1. The CDR3 sequence is 13 residues long. J lost 4 bases, V lost 4 bases, and 3 bases had no gene match. Germline V gene data show CDR1 as MDHEN and CDR2 as SYDVKM. CDR3 sequence: CASSSTGVYGYTF. The CDR3 DNA reads TGTGCCAGCAGTTCAACAGGGGTCTATGGCTACACCTTC.

A few counts support this clonotype. This chain links TRBV2 with TRBJ1-2; D remains ambiguous. Germline V gives CDR1 SNHLY, CDR2 FYNNEI. The CDR3 extends over 15 amino acids. V lost 8 bases to trimming and J lost 8 bases, with 24 bases between them. As DNA, the CDR3 is TGTGCCAGCCCGGAGAGACGGGCCAGTCCTATCGGCTACACCTTC. It translates to CASPERRASPIGYTF.

This chain joins TRBV6-2 or TRBV6-3 and TRBJ2-2; a weak D match, TRBD2 (6 bases). The CDR3 runs 18 residues. Germline V gene data show CDR1 as MNHEY and CDR2 as SVGEGT. The V end was cut by 0 bases, the J end by 0 bases, with 14 bases between. The CDR3 nucleotides read TGTGCCAGCAGTTACTCATACGGCGGGATTCCGAACACCGGGGAGCTGTTTTTT. It is translated as CASSYSYGGIPNTGELFF.

As concerns this clonotype: The junction differs from germline at one of its ends, possibly a read error. The chain uses TRBV2 and TRBJ2-2; D assignment may be TRBD1 or TRBD2 (5 bases each). Germline V gives CDR1 SNHLY, CDR2 FYNNEI. This CDR3 is 13 amino acids long. CDR3 nucleotides: TGTGCCAACAGTGAAGAGGGGACCGGGGAGCTGTTTTTT. This encodes CANSEEGTGELFF.

Comments on this clonotype: Being one base from a much bigger clone, this may be a read error. This sequence joins TRBV12-3 or TRBV12-4 and TRBJ1-1; weak D call: TRBD1 (5 bases). V was trimmed by 6 bases and J by 2 bases, leaving 13 bases between them. CDR3 size: 14 residues. The CDR3 loop is CASSPWTLNTEAFF. DNA for the CDR3: TGTGCCAGCAGCCCATGGACACTAAACACTGAAGCTTTCTTT.

V usage is TRBV2 and J usage is TRBJ2-7; 9 positions agree with TRBD1. V was clipped by 10 bases and J by 3 bases; unmatched bases: 1. There are 11 residues in the CDR3. Germline V gene sequence: CDR1 SNHLY, CDR2 FYNNEI. CDR3 residues: CAMGQGYEQYF. CDR3 bases: TGTGCCATGGGACAGGGCTACGAGCAGTACTTC.

The chain combines TRBV20-1 with TRBJ1-2; a possible D gene is TRBD1 (6 bases). The CDR3 runs to 12 residues. In germline, CDR1 is DFQATT, CDR2 SNEGSKA (reference sequence). CDR3 in DNA: TGCAGCTCCACCCCGGGGGCGTATGGCTACACCTTC. It yields the protein CSSTPGAYGYTF.

This clonotype was observed a handful of times. The rearrangement joins TRBV7-2 to TRBJ2-7; 8 nucleotides line up with TRBD2. V shed 7 bases and J 2 bases; nucleotides not matched to a gene: 10. In germline, CDR1 is SGHTA, CDR2 FQGNSA. This CDR3 is 15 amino acids long. CDR3 amino acids: CASTLDSGGAYEQYF. The CDR3 region has the DNA TGTGCCAGCACCTTGGACTCGGGGGGGGCCTACGAGCAGTACTTC.

The V and J genes are TRBV2 and TRBJ1-5; 8 nucleotides match TRBD1. Trimming at V came to 6 bases and at J to 5 bases, leaving 9 bases not matched to a gene. From germline, CDR1 is SNHLY and CDR2 FYNNEI. The CDR3 is made up of 15 amino acids. For the CDR3, the DNA is TGTGCCAGCAGGGAGACAGGGGAGCATCATCAGCCCCAGCATTTT. Its translation: CASRETGEHHQPQHF.

V gene TRBV27 combines with J gene TRBJ1-5; a possible D gene is TRBD1 (5 bases). CDR3 length: 16 amino acids. The germline gives CDR1 MNHEY, CDR2 SMNVEV (reference sequence). V dropped 3 bases and J dropped 4 bases, with 16 bases sitting between them. The CDR3 spells CASSFNLGLGNQPQHF. DNA of the CDR3: TGTGCCAGCAGTTTTAATTTGGGGCTCGGGAATCAGCCCCAGCATTTT.